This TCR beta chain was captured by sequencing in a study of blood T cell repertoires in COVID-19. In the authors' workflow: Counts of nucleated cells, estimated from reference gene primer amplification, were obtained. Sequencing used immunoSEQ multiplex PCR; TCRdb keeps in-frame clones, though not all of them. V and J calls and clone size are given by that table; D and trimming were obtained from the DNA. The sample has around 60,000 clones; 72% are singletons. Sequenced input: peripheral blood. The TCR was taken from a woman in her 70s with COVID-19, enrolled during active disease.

CDR3 nucleotide sequence: TGTGCCAGCAGTTTAAGGGGCGCCTATGGCTACACCTTC. Translating it yields CASSLRGAYGYTF. The chain is built from TRBV6-2 or TRBV6-3 and TRBJ1-2; TRBD1 is a possible D gene (5 bases). Germline V lookup: CDR1 MNHEY, CDR2 SVGEGT. V gave up 4 bases and J gave up 4 bases, with 10 bases separating them. CDR3 size: 13 residues.